The rows below give T cell receptor beta chains drawn from one sample of a study of blood T cell repertoires in COVID-19. Sequencing used immunoSEQ multiplex PCR; TCRdb keeps in-frame clones, though not all of them. The sample carries approximately 280,000 clones, roughly nine tenths recorded once. Sequencing was done on a sample of PBMCs or T cells enriched from blood (not recorded which). These receptors all stem from a woman younger than 30 who had recovered from COVID-19. The CDR3 runs from the conserved cysteine through the conserved F or W. Each record gives: J gene, V gene, clone size, D gene, CDR3 protein, CDR3 DNA. The D gene is left open where the match is weak. Expanded clones are given a class, and other clones once, few, many or no size at all.

>TRBJ2-1|TRBV7-9|-|TRBD2
CASSLAGGPYNEQFF
TGTGCCAGCAGCTTGGCGGGGGGGCCTTACAATGAGCAGTTCTTC
>TRBJ2-7|TRBV27|-|-
CASSPPGLPLYEQYF
TGTGCCAGCAGTCCACCCGGACTGCCCCTCTACGAGCAGTACTTC
>TRBJ2-1|TRBV15|-|TRBD2
CATSRDTSGGYDNEQFF
TGTGCCACCAGCAGAGATACTAGCGGGGGGTACGACAATGAGCAGTTCTTC
>TRBJ2-5|TRBV7-9|-|TRBD1
CASGQGGETQYF
TGTGCCAGTGGACAGGGTGGAGAGACCCAGTACTTC
>TRBJ1-1|TRBV18|-|TRBD1
CASSSDRGRVMNTEAFF
TGTGCCAGCTCATCGGACAGGGGGAGGGTTATGAACACTGAAGCTTTCTTT
>TRBJ2-7|TRBV9|once|-
CASSKTGREFYEQYF
TGTGCCAGCAGCAAAACAGGCCGTGAGTTCTACGAGCAGTACTTC
>TRBJ2-2|TRBV29-1|few|TRBD2
CSVEGTSGAFTGELFF
TGCAGCGTTGAAGGTACGAGCGGGGCGTTCACCGGGGAGCTGTTTTTT
>TRBJ2-7|TRBV2|once|TRBD1
CASLENVGQYPSSYEQYF
TGTGCCAGCCTTGAAAACGTGGGACAGTACCCGAGCTCCTACGAGCAGTACTTC
>TRBJ1-1|TRBV6-4|-|-
CASSEERGTEAFF
TGTGCCAGCAGTGAAGAACGGGGCACTGAAGCTTTCTTT
>TRBJ1-4|TRBV11-2|-|-
CASGGWDNEKLFF
TGTGCCAGCGGAGGGTGGGATAATGAAAAACTGTTTTTT
>TRBJ2-2|TRBV5-1|-|-
CASAENTGELFF
TGCGCCAGCGCAGAGAACACCGGGGAGCTGTTTTTT